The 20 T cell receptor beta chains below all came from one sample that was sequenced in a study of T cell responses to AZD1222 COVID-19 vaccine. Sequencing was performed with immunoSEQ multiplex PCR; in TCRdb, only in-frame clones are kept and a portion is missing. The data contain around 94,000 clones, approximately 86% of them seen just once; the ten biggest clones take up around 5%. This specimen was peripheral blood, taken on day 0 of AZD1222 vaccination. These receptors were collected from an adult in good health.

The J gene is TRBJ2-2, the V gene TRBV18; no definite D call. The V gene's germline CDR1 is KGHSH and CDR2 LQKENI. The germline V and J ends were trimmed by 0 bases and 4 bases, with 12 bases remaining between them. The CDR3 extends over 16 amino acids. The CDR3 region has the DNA TGTGCCAGCTCACCACCCGACACCTTACCCACCGGGGAGCTGTTTTTT. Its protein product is CASSPPDTLPTGELFF.

The CDR3 here is CASRRGDTQYF. The CDR3 DNA sequence: TGTGCCAGCAGGAGGGGAGATACGCAGTATTTT. The rearrangement uses TRBV25-1 and TRBJ2-3; D could derive from TRBD1 or TRBD2 (5 bases each). The CDR3 sequence is 11 residues long. Trimming shortened V by 6 bases and J by 5 bases, and 6 bases separated the two germline ends. The germline V gene encodes CDR1 MGHDK and CDR2 SYGVNS.

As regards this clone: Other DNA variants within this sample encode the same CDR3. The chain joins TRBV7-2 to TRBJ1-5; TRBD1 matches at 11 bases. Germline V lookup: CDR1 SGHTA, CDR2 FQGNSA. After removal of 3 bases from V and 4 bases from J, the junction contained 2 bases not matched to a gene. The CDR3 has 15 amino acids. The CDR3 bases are TGTGCCAGCAGCTTGGACAGGGGGCGAAATCAGCCCCAGCATTTT. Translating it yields CASSLDRGRNQPQHF.

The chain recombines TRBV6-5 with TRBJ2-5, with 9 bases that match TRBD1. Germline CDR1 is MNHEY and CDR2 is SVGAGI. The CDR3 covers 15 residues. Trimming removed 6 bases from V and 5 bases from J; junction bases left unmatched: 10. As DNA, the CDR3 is TGTGCCAGCAGCCCGGGACAGGGTACGTTGGAGACCCAGTACTTC. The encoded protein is CASSPGQGTLETQYF.

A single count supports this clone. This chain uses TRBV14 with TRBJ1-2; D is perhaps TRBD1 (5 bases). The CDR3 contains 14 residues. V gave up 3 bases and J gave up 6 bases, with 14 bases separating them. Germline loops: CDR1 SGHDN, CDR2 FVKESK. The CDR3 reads CASSHHTGLDGYTF. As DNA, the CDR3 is TGTGCCAGCAGCCACCACACAGGATTGGATGGCTACACCTTC. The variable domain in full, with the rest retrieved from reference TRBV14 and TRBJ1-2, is EAGVTQFPSHSVIEKGQTVTLRCDPISGHDNLYWYRRVMGKEIKFLLHFVKESKQDESGMPNNRFLAERTGGTYSTLKVQPAELEDSGVYFCASSHHTGLDGYTFGSGTRLTVV.

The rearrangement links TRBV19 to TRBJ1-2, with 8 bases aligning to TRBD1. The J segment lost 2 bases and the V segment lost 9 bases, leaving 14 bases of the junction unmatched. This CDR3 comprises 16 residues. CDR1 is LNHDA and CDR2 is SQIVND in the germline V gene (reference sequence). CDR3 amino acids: CASISGQGATNYGYTF. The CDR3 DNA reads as TGTGCCAGCATTTCGGGGCAGGGGGCTACAAACTATGGCTACACCTTC.

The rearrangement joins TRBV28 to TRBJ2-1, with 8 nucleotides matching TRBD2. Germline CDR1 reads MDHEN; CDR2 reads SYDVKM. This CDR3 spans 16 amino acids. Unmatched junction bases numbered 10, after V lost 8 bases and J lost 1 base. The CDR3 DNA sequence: TGTGCCAGCGACGCTTGGCGGGGGGTTTCCTACAATGAGCAGTTCTTC. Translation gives CASDAWRGVSYNEQFF. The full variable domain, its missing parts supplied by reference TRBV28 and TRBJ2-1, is DVKVTQSSRYLVKRTGEKVFLECVQDMDHENMFWYRQDPGLGLRLIYFSYDVKMKEKGDIPEGYSVSREKKERFSLILESASTNQTSMYLCASDAWRGVSYNEQFFGPGTRLTVL.

Here the CDR3 DNA reads TGTGCCAGCAGTCTGACAGGGGAAAACACCATATATTTT. Protein sequence: CASSLTGENTIYF. The chain uses TRBV25-1 and TRBJ1-3, with 8 bases aligning to TRBD1. CDR1 and CDR2 from the germline V gene are MGHDK and SYGVNS. CDR3 size: 13 residues. With 5 bases clipped from V and 6 bases from J, the junction kept 3 bases outside the gene matches.

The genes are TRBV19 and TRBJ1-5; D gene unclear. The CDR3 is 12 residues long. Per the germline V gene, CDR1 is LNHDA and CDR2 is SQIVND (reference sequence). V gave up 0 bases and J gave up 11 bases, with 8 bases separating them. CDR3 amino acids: CASSIERGTQHF. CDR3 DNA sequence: TGTGCCAGTAGTATAGAACGCGGAACCCAGCATTTT.

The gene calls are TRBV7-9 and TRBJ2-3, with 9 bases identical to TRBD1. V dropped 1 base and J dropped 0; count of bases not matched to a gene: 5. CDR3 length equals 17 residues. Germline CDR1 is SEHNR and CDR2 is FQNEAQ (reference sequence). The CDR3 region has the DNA TGTGCCAGCAGCTTAGGGACAGGGGATCCTAGCACAGATACGCAGTATTTT. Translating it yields CASSLGTGDPSTDTQYF.

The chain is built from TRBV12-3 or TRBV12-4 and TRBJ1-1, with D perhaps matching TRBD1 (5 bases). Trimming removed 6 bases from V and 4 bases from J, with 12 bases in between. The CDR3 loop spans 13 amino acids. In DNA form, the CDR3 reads TGTGCCAGCAGGTTCGGTGGGGGCACTGAAGCTTTCTTT. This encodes CASRFGGGTEAFF.

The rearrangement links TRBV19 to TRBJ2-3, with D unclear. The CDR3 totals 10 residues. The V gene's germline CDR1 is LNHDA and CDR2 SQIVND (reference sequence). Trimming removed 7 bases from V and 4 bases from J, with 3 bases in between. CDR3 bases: TGTGCCAGTATGTCAGATACGCAGTATTTT. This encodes CASMSDTQYF.

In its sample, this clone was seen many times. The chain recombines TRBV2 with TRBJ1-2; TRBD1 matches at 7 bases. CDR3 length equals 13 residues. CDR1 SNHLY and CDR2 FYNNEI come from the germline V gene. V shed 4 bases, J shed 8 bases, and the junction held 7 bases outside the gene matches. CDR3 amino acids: CASSGQGPDGYTF. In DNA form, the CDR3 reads TGTGCCAGCAGTGGACAGGGTCCGGACGGCTACACCTTC.

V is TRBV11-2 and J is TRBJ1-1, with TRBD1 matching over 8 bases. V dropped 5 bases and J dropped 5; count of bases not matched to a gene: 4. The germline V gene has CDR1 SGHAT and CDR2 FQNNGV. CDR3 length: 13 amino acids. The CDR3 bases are TGTGCCAGCAGCCCGGGACAGGTGACTGAAGCTTTCTTT. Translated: CASSPGQVTEAFF.

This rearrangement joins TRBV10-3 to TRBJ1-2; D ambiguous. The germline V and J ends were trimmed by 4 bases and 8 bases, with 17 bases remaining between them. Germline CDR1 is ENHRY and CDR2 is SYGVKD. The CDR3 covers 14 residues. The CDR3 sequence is CAISGYRDNTGYTF. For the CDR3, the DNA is TGTGCCATCAGTGGATACCGGGATAACACCGGCTACACCTTC.

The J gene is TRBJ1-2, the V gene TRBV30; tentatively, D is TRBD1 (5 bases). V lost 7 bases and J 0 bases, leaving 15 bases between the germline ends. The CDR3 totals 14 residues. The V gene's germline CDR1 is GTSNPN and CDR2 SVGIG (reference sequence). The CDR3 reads CASSPGEANYGYTF. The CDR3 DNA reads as TGTGCCTCCTCCCCGGGGGAAGCTAACTATGGCTACACCTTC. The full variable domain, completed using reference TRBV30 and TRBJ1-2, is SQTIHQWPATLVQPVGSPLSLECTVEGTSNPNLYWYRQAAGRGLQLLFYSVGIGQISSEVPQNLSASRPQDRQFILSSKKLLLSDSGFYLCASSPGEANYGYTFGSGTRLTVV.

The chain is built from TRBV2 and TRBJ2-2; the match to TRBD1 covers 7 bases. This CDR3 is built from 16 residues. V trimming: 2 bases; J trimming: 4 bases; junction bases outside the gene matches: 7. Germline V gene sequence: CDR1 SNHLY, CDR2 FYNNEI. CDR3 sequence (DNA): TGTGCCAGCAGTGAAACGGCAGGGGGTCTCACCGGGGAGCTGTTTTTT. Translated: CASSETAGGLTGELFF.

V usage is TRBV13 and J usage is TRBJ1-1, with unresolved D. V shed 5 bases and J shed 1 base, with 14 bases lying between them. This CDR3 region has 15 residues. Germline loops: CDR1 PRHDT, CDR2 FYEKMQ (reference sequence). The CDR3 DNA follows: TGTGCCAGCAGCCGAGACCAGAGACAGAACACTGAAGCTTTCTTT. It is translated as CASSRDQRQNTEAFF.

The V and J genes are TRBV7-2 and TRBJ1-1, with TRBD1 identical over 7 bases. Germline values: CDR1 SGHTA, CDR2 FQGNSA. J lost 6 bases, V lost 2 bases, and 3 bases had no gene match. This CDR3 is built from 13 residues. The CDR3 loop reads CASSLSGGAEAFF. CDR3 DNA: TGTGCCAGCAGCTTATCAGGGGGGGCTGAAGCTTTCTTT.

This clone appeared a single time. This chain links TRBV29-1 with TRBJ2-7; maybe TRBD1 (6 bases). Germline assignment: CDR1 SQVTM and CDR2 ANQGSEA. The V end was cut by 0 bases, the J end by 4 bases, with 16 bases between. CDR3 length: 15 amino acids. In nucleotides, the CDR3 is TGCAGCGTTGAAGATTCCTTCAGGGGAGTTTACGAGCAGTACTTC. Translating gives CSVEDSFRGVYEQYF.